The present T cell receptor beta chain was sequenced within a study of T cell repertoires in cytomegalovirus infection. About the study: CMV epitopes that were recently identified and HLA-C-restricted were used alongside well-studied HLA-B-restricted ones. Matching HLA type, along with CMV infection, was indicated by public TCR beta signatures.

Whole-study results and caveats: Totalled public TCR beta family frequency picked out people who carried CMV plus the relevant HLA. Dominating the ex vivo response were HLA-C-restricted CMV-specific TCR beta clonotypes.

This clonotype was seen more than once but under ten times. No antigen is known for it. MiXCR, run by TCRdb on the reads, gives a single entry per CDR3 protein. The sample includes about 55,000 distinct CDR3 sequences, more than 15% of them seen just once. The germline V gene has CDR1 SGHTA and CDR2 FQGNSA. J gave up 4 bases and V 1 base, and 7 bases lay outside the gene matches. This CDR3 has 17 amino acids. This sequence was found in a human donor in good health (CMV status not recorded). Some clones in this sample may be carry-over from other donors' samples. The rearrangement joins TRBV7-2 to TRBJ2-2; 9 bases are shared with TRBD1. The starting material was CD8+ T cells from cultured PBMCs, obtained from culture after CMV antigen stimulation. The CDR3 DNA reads TGTGCCAGCAGCTTAGAGGACAGGGGAAGTGGCACCGGGGAGCTGTTTTTT. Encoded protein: CASSLEDRGSGTGELFF.